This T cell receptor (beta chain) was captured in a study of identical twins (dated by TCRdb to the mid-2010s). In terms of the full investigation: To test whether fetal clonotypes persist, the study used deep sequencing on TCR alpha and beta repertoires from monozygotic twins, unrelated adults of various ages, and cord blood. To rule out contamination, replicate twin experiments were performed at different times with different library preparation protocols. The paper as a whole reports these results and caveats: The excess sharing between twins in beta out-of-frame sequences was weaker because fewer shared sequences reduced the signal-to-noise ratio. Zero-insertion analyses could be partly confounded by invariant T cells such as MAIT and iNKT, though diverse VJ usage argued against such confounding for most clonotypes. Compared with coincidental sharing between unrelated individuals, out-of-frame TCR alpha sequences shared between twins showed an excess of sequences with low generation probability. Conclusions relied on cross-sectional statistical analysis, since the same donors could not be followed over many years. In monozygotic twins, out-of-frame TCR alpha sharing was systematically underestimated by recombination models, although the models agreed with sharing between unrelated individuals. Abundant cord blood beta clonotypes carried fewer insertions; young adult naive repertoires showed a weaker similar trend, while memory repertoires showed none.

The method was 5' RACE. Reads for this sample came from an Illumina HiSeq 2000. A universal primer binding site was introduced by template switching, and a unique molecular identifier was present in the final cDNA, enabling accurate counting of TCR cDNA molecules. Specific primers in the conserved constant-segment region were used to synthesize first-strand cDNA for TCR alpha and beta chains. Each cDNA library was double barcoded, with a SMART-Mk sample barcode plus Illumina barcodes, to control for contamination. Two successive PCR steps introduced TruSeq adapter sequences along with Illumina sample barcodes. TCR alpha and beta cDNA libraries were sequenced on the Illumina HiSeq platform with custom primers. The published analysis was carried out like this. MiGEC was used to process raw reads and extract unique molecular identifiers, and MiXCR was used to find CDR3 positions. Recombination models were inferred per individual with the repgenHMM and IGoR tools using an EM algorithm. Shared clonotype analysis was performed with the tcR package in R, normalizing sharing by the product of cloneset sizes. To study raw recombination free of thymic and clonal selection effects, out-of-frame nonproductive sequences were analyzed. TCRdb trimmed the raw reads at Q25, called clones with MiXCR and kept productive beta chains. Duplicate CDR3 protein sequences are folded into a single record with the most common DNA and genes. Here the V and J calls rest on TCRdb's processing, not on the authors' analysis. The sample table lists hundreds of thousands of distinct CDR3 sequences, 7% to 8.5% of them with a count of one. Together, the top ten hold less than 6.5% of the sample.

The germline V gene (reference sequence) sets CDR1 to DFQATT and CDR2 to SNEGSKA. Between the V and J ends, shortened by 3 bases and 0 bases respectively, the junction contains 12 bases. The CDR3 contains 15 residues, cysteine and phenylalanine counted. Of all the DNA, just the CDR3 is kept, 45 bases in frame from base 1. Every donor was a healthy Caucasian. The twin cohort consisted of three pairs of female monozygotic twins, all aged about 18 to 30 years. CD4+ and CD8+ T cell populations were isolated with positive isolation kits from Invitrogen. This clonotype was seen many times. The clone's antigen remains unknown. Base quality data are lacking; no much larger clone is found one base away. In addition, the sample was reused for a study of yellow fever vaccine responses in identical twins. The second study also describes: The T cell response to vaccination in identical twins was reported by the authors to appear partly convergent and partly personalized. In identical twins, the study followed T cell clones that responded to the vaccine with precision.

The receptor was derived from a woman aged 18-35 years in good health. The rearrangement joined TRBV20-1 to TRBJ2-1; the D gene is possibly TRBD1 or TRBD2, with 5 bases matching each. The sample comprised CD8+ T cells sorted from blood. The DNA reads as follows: TGCAGTGCTAGCCCAGGGAGAAGCTCCTACAATGAGCAGTTCTTC. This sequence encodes CSASPGRSSYNEQFF.